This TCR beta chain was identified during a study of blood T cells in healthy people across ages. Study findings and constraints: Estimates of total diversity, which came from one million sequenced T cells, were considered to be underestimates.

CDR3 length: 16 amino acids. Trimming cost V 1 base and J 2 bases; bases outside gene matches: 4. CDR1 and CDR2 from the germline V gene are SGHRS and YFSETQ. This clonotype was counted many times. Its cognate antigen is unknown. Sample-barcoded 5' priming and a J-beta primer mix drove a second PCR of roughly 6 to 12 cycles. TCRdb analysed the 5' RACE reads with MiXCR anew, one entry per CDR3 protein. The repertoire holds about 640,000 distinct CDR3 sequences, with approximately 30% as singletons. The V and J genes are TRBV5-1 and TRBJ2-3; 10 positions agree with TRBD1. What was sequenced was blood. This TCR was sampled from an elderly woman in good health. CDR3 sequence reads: CASSLPGTGVTDTQYF. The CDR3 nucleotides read TGCGCCAGCAGCTTGCCCGGGACAGGGGTCACAGATACGCAGTATTTT.